This T cell receptor (beta chain) was captured by sequencing in a study of graft-versus-host responses after intestinal transplantation (dated by TCRdb to 2020 to 2023). Study-wide context: The transplants that recipients received were multivisceral, liver-intestinal, or isolated intestinal. Every recipient was given anti-thymocyte globulin induction, followed by roughly 3 years of maintenance tacrolimus and steroids. Graft-versus-host and host-versus-graft alloreactive T cell clones were tracked in the graft, circulation and bone marrow after intestinal transplantation using bulk TCR-beta CDR3 sequencing. Alloreactive clones were identified by sequencing pre-transplant mixed lymphocyte reaction products and comparing them with unstimulated pre-transplant donor and recipient T cells. Of the approximately 24 intestinal transplant recipients enrolled in the cohort, one of whom was a retransplant, a few patients without pretransplant specimens were excluded. Donor T cell macrochimerism was defined as a peak of at least 4% donor T cells among recipient peripheral blood mononuclear cells. Instead of going to the commercial service, samples from a few later patients were sequenced in-house on an Illumina MiSeq and processed with MiXCR. The investigation overall reported the following: Conclusions were limited by the relatively low number and heterogeneity of intestinal transplant patients. Early after transplant, declines in HvG clones were associated with peak levels of circulating GvH clones. Patients with donor T cell macrochimerism had high GvH to HvG T cell clonal ratios in their allografts. GvH clones were found in recipient bone marrow, and some of the GvH clones appeared earlier in ileal mucosa or blood, which is consistent with an intestinal mucosal origin.

V is pruned by 4 bases and J by 0 bases, leaving 6 bases of the junction without a gene match. The germline V gene gives CDR1 as SGHAT and CDR2 as FQNNGV. From the cysteine through the phenylalanine, the CDR3 covers 15 amino acids. Solely the CDR3 DNA is kept, with 45 bases framed from the first base. Interpreted using the paper, the time point label stands for: cells obtained before transplantation from donor or recipient. CD3+CD4+ and CD3+CD8+ populations were FACS-sorted from unstimulated pre-transplant donor and recipient cells taken from spleen or lymph nodes. As for this clone: Its antigen remains undetermined. No much larger clone exists at a distance of one base, and base qualities are not known.

The method behind the library was the immunoSEQ multiplex PCR assay. For most patients, genomic DNA was isolated with the Qiagen DNeasy Blood and Tissue Kit and sent frozen to Adaptive Biotechnologies for TCR sequencing. Adaptive Biotechnologies carried out high-throughput TCR-beta CDR3 sequencing of genomic DNA for most patients. In the authors' own workflow: TCR sequencing data were retrieved from Adaptive's ImmunoSEQ software for 15 to 20 patients, whereas three other patients were processed with MiXCR and VDJtools. CD4 versus CD8 sorting errors were corrected by removing sequences found in both subsets at a frequency ratio below 5:1. CDR3 nucleotide sequences shared between donor and recipient were removed because their origin could not be assigned. To count as alloreactive, a clone needed at least 2-fold expansion over unstimulated cells and a minimum CFSE-low frequency of 0.002% (template counts) or 0.001% (read counts). Clones detected in sequenced pre-transplant spleen, lymph node, or MLR CFSE-low populations of the donor or recipient were defined as mappable. The cumulative frequency of alloreactive clones was calculated as a percentage of all sequences, weighted by copy number. TCRdb stores this immuneACCESS table with in-frame sequences only. Part of the clones is absent; in the studies checked, under half of the shortfall reflects unresolved V genes, and no reason is known for the rest. That table is the source of V, J and clone size, and D and trimming were worked out from the DNA. The sample table shows tens of thousands of clones, and roughly 83% are seen once. The ten largest clones take up roughly 19% of the sample.

The sequence was collected from a human donor who received an intestinal transplant. The V and J genes are TRBV11-2 and TRBJ2-7; TRBD1 lines up with 7 middle nucleotides. The specimen was unstimulated CD8+ T cells sorted from spleen or lymph node cells, collected before intestinal transplant. The nucleotide sequence reads TGTGCCAGCAGCTCGTCTCGGGACAGCTCCTACGAGCAGTACTTC. Its product reads: CASSSSRDSSYEQYF. This CDR3, with the reference TRBV11-2 and TRBJ2-7 proteins standing in past its ends, gives the full variable domain EAGVAQSPRYKIIEKRQSVAFWCNPISGHATLYWYQQILGQGPKLLIQFQNNGVVDDSQLPKDRFSAERLKGVDSTLKIQPAKLEDSAVYLCASSSSRDSSYEQYFGPGTRLTVT.